Listed below are T cell receptor beta chains from one sample, sequenced in a study of cytomegalovirus exposure and HLA in healthy donors. TCRdb keeps only in-frame clones here, not all; method: immunoSEQ multiplex PCR. Of more than 85,000 clones in the sample, about 60% were seen once. Sequencing was carried out using PBMCs. All receptors come from a woman in her 30s in good health and CMV-seronegative. Both conserved end residues are part of each CDR3. Fields, in order: CDR3 protein, CDR3 DNA, D gene, J gene, clone size, V gene. D genes are given only for firm matches. Some rows mark clone size as missing; the rest say once, few, many or name a class of expanded clone.

CDR3 protein: CASSEQTSYEQFF; CDR3 DNA: TGCGCCAGCAGCGAACAGACTAGTTATGAGCAGTTCTTC; D gene: .; J gene: TRBJ2-1; clone size: .; V gene: TRBV4-3
CDR3 protein: CASGLTGNHEQFF; CDR3 DNA: TGTGCTAGTGGTTTAACGGGGAACCATGAGCAGTTCTTC; D gene: .; J gene: TRBJ2-1; clone size: .; V gene: TRBV12-5
CDR3 protein: CASSRGLAALGSQETQYF; CDR3 DNA: TGTGCCAGCAGCAGGGGACTAGCGGCTTTGGGCAGCCAAGAGACCCAGTACTTC; D gene: TRBD2; J gene: TRBJ2-5; clone size: once; V gene: TRBV5-6
CDR3 protein: CASSSPGLASYEQYF; CDR3 DNA: TGTGCCAGCAGCTCCCCGGGACTAGCGAGCTACGAGCAGTACTTC; D gene: TRBD2; J gene: TRBJ2-7; clone size: few; V gene: TRBV11-2
CDR3 protein: CASSARAGELFF; CDR3 DNA: TGTGCCAGCAGCGCTCGGGCCGGGGAGCTGTTTTTT; D gene: .; J gene: TRBJ2-2; clone size: .; V gene: TRBV9
CDR3 protein: CASSRTSGSSYETQYF; CDR3 DNA: TGTGCCAGCAGTCGGACTAGCGGGAGTTCATATGAGACCCAGTACTTC; D gene: TRBD2; J gene: TRBJ2-5; clone size: .; V gene: TRBV2
CDR3 protein: CAWTQTGDEAFF; CDR3 DNA: TGTGCCTGGACCCAGACAGGGGATGAAGCTTTCTTT; D gene: TRBD1; J gene: TRBJ1-1; clone size: .; V gene: TRBV30
CDR3 protein: CASSLGTDQETQYF; CDR3 DNA: TGTGCCAGCAGCCTCGGGACAGACCAAGAGACCCAGTACTTC; D gene: TRBD1; J gene: TRBJ2-5; clone size: .; V gene: TRBV7-8
CDR3 protein: CASSDPITSGRASGELFF; CDR3 DNA: TGTGCCAGCAGCGACCCGATAACTAGCGGGAGGGCATCCGGGGAGCTGTTTTTT; D gene: TRBD2; J gene: TRBJ2-2; clone size: few; V gene: TRBV9
CDR3 protein: CASSPLRTGSYEQYF; CDR3 DNA: TGTGCCAGTAGTCCCCTGCGGACAGGGTCCTACGAGCAGTACTTC; D gene: TRBD1; J gene: TRBJ2-7; clone size: few; V gene: TRBV19
CDR3 protein: CASRIVLGYGYTF; CDR3 DNA: TGTGCCAGCAGAATCGTCCTAGGCTATGGCTACACCTTC; D gene: .; J gene: TRBJ1-2; clone size: .; V gene: TRBV28
CDR3 protein: CASSHQDSYGYTF; CDR3 DNA: TGTGCCAGCAGCCATCAGGACAGCTATGGCTACACCTTC; D gene: .; J gene: TRBJ1-2; clone size: .; V gene: TRBV4-2
CDR3 protein: CASSGSWTEGLNTEAFF; CDR3 DNA: TGTGCCAGCAGTGGGTCTTGGACAGAGGGATTGAACACTGAAGCTTTCTTT; D gene: .; J gene: TRBJ1-1; clone size: once; V gene: TRBV2
CDR3 protein: CASSFRGSQGVNYGYTF; CDR3 DNA: TGTGCCAGCAGTTTTCGGGGGTCGCAGGGTGTGAACTATGGCTACACCTTC; D gene: .; J gene: TRBJ1-2; clone size: .; V gene: TRBV28
CDR3 protein: CATSRGPGHPYTEAFF; CDR3 DNA: TGTGCCACCAGCAGAGGGCCTGGACACCCCTACACTGAAGCTTTCTTT; D gene: .; J gene: TRBJ1-1; clone size: few; V gene: TRBV15
CDR3 protein: CASSPPEFWGRHFPLNEQFF; CDR3 DNA: TGTGCCAGCTCACCACCGGAGTTTTGGGGGCGCCACTTCCCCTTAAATGAGCAGTTCTTC; D gene: .; J gene: TRBJ2-1; clone size: .; V gene: TRBV18